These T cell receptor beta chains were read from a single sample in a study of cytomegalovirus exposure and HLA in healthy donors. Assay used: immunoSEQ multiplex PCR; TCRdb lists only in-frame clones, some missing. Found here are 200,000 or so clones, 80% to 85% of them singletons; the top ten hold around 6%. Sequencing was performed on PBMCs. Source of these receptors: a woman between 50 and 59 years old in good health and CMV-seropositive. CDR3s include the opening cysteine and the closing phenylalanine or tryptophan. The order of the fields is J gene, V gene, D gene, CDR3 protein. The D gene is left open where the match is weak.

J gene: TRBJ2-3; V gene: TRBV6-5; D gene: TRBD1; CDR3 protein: CASSTGTGAHTQYF
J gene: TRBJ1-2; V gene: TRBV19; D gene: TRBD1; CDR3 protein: CASREAGQVYGYTF
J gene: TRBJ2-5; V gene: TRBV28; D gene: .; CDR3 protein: CASSKKQGRETQYF
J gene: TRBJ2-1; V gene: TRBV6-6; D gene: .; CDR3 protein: CASSPTSYNEQFF
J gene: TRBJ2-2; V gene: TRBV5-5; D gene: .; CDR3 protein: CASSLARGAGELFF
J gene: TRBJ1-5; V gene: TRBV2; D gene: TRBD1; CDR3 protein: CASMGTGAQPQHF
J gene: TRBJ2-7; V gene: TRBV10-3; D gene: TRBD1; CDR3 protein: CAIGDRWSYEQYF
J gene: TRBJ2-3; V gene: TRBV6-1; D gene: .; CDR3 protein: CASGQFTDTQYF
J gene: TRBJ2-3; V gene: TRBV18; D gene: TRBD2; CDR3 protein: CASSPPASGAGDTQYF
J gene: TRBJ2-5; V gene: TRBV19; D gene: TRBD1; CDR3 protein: CASSIGTGNAETQYF
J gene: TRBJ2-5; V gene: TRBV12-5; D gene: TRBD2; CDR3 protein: CASGKGTSYQETQYF
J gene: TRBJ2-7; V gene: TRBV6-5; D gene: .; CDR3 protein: CASSYGGTDTYEQYF
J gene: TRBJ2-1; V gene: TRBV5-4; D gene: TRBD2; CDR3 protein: CASSPLSGLAGSYNEQFF
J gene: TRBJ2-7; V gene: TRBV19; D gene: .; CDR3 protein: CASSTHAGPSYEQYF
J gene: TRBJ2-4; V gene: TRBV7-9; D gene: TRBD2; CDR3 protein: CASSNGLAGGRSDIQYF
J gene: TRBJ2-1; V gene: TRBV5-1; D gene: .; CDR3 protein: CASSGRDLHNEQFF
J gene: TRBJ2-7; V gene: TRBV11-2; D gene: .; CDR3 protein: CASSPQDYEQYF
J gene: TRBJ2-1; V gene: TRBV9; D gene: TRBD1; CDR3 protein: CASSATGGNEQFF
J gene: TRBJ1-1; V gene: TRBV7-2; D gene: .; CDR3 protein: CASSLGPREGNTEAFF
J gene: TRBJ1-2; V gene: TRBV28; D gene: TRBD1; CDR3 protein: CASRTPNGQVYGYTF
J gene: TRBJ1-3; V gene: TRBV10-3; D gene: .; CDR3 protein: CAISRPGLSSGNTIYF
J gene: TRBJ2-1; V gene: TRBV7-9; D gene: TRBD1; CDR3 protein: CASSLRDRGYNEQFF
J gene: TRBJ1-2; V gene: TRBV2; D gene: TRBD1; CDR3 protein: CASRSQGVNYGYTF
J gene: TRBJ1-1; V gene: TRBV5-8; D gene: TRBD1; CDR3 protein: CASSFPGQVNTEAFF
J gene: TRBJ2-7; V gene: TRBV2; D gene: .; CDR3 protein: CASSGPGVSYEQYF
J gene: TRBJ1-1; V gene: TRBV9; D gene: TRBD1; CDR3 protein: CASSAGTANTEAFF
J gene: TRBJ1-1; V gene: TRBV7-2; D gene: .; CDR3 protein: CASSQNTEAFF
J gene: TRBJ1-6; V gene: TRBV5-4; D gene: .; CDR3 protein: CASSTDLITNSPLHF
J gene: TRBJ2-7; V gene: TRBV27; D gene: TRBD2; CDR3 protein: CASTSLAGENEQYF
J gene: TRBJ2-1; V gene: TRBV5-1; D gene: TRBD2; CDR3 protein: CASSLALAGSNEQFF
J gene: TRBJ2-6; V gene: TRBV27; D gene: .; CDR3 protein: CASRTRLSGANVLTF
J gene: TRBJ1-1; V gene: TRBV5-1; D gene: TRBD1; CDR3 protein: CASSWGQGGTEAFF
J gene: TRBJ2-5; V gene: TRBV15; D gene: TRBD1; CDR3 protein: CATSRGTGVETQYF
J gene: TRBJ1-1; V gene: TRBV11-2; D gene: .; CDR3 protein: CASSLDRGEWVAEAFF
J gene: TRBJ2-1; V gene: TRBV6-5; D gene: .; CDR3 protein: CASSYPDNEQFF
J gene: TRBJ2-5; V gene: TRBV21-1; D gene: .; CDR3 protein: CASSKGGEGRPQETQYF
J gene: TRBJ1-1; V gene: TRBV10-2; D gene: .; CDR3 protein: CASRRTVDTEAFF
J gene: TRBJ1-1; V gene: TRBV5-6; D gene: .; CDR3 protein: CASSSYGGVGEAFF
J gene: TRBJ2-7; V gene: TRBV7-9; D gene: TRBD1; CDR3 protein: CASIPRDRQYEQYF
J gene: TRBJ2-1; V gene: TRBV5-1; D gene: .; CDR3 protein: CATDSKDSLPSNEQFF
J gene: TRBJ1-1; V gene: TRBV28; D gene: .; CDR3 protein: CASSADSMNTEAFF
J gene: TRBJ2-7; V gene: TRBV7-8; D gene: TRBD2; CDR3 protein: CASRLGALAGAYEQYF
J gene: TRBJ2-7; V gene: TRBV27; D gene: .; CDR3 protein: CARVRSLLSYEQYF
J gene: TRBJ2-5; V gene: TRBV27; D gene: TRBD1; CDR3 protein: CASTKLPGTGGLETQYF
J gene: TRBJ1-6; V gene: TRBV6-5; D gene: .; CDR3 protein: CASSKGPRAGSPLHF
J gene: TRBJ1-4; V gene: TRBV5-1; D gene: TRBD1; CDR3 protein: CASSGTVANEKLFF
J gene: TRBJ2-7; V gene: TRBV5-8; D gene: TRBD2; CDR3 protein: CASSPTSGGLDDYEQYF
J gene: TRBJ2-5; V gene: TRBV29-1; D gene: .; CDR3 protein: CSVVRTKKETQYF
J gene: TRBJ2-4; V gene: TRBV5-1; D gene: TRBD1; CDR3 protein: CASTSTGGIENIQYF
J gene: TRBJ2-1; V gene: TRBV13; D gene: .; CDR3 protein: CASSLKGSYNEQFF
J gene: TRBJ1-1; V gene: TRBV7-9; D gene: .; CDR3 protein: CSSSLWNTEAFF
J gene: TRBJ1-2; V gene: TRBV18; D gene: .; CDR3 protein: CASSPDLGGVYGYTF
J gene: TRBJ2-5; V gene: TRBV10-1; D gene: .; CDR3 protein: CASSDQGRAETQYF
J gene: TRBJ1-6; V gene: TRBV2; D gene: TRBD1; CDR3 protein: CAGALGQGNSPLHF